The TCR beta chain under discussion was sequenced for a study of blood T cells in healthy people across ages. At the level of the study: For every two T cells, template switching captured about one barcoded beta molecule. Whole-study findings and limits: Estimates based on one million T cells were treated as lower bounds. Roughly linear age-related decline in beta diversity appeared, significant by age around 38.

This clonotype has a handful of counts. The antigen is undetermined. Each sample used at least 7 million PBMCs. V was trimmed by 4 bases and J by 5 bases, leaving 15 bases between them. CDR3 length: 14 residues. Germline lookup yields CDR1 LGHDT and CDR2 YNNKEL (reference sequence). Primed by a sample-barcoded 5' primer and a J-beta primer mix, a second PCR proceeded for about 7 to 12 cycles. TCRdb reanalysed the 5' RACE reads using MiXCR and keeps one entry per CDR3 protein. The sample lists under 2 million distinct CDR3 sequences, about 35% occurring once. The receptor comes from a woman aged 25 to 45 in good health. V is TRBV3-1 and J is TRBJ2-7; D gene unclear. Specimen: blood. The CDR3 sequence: CASSRSGSPDEQYF. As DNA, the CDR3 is TGTGCCAGCAGCCGCTCCGGCTCCCCAGACGAGCAGTACTTC.